One T cell receptor (beta chain) is described in this entry. The sample belongs to a study of T cell changes during pregnancy in multiple sclerosis. Sequenced by immunoSEQ multiplex PCR; TCRdb stores in-frame clones only, minus some. The sample consists of some 71,000 clones, about 91% of them appearing once. Germline V gene data show CDR1 as GTSNPN and CDR2 as SVGIG (reference sequence). The CDR3 extends over 18 amino acids. J lost 2 bases, V lost 7 bases, and 18 bases had no gene match. The specimen was CD4+ T cells from peripheral blood mononuclear cells, collected in the third trimester of pregnancy. This receptor was identified in a female donor in good health, enrolled as a control in a pregnancy study. The chain uses TRBV30 and TRBJ2-3; TRBD2 aligns across 10 bases. The CDR3 DNA is TGTGCCTCCCTCCCAAAAGCGGGGGGGCGAGGGAACACAGATACGCAGTATTTT. It specifies CASLPKAGGRGNTDTQYF.